A selection of T cell receptor beta chains follows, all from one sample in a study of persistence of HIV-infected CD4 T cells. No cognate antigen is known for these TCRs. This table comes from immunoSEQ multiplex PCR, and its TCRdb copy is limited to in-frame clones, with some not included. The repertoire consists of about 30,000 clones, with 75% to 85% occurring once and the leading ten covering about 0.9%. The sample in question was CD4+ T cells sorted from PBMCs after roughly 18-hour stimulation, obtained from a patient who received antiretroviral therapy. These receptors came from an adult man with HIV who was CMV-seropositive. CDR3s include the opening cysteine and the closing phenylalanine or tryptophan. A D gene is named only where the DNA matches it firmly. Clone size appears in some rows only: once, few, many, or a class for an expanded clone.

V,D,size,J,CDR3,DNA
TRBV7-2,.,.,TRBJ1-1,CASSLTKNTEAFF,TGTGCCAGCAGCTTGACCAAGAACACTGAAGCTTTCTTT
TRBV10-3,TRBD1,.,TRBJ2-1,CASRGSSYNEQFF,TGTGCCTCCAGGGGGAGCTCCTACAATGAGCAGTTCTTC
TRBV28,.,.,TRBJ1-1,CASRRGWNTEAFF,TGTGCCAGCAGAAGGGGGTGGAACACTGAAGCTTTCTTT
TRBV3-1/TRBV3-2,.,.,TRBJ2-1,CASSYLAGEQFF,TGTGCCAGCAGCTACCTAGCCGGTGAGCAGTTCTTC
TRBV6-5,.,few,TRBJ2-7,CASSRQRSYEQYF,TGTGCCAGCAGCCGGCAGCGCTCCTACGAGCAGTACTTC
TRBV5-1,.,.,TRBJ2-3,CASSLRGVSTDTQYF,TGCGCCAGCAGCTTAAGGGGGGTTAGCACAGATACGCAGTATTTT
TRBV5-4,TRBD1,.,TRBJ1-2,CASSLDRGFYGYTF,TGTGCCAGCAGCTTGGACAGGGGTTTTTATGGCTACACCTTC
TRBV19,TRBD1,.,TRBJ2-5,CASSRDRQETQYF,TGTGCCAGTAGCCGGGACAGACAAGAGACCCAGTACTTC
TRBV6-5,.,.,TRBJ1-4,CASSYSQGYSNEKLFF,TGTGCCAGCAGTTACTCCCAGGGGTACTCTAATGAAAAACTGTTTTTT
TRBV7-9,TRBD1,.,TRBJ2-3,CASSRDRGQGTDTQYF,TGTGCCAGCAGCCGGGACAGGGGGCAGGGCACAGATACGCAGTATTTT
TRBV15,.,few,TRBJ1-5,CQRKNQPQHF,TGTCAACGGAAGAATCAGCCCCAGCATTTT
TRBV27,.,.,TRBJ2-7,CASSPGGQGGNYEQYF,TGTGCCAGCAGCCCTGGGGGCCAGGGGGGTAACTACGAGCAGTACTTC
TRBV6-5,.,.,TRBJ1-4,CASSYKSQGEKLFF,TGTGCTAGCAGTTACAAATCACAGGGTGAAAAACTGTTTTTT
TRBV7-8,TRBD1,.,TRBJ2-2,CASSLARDRGPNTGELFF,TGTGCCAGCAGCTTAGCGAGGGACAGGGGACCGAACACCGGGGAGCTGTTTTTT
TRBV15,TRBD1,.,TRBJ1-2,CATSRDDRGRAYGYTF,TGTGCCACCAGCAGAGATGACAGGGGTAGGGCCTATGGCTACACCTTC
TRBV9,.,.,TRBJ1-1,CASRGQLGTEAFF,TGTGCCAGCAGAGGACAGCTCGGCACTGAAGCTTTCTTT
TRBV4-2,TRBD1,.,TRBJ2-7,CASSQDGLGQGIAYEQYF,TGTGCCAGCAGCCAAGATGGACTGGGACAGGGGATCGCCTACGAGCAGTACTTC
TRBV6-1,TRBD1,.,TRBJ1-1,CASSEAGDRVGMNTEAFF,TGTGCCAGCAGTGAGGCAGGGGACAGGGTGGGAATGAACACTGAAGCTTTCTTT
TRBV5-6,TRBD1,.,TRBJ2-5,CASSLGDRPPFETQYF,TGTGCCAGCAGCTTGGGGGACAGACCCCCTTTTGAGACCCAGTACTTC
TRBV5-4,TRBD1,few,TRBJ2-3,CASSLDTVLTGGADTQYF,TGTGCCAGCAGCTTGGATACGGTTTTGACAGGGGGGGCAGATACGCAGTATTTT
TRBV30,.,.,TRBJ1-5,CAWSEVYSNQPQHF,TGTGCCTGGAGTGAGGTTTATAGCAATCAGCCCCAGCATTTT
TRBV28,.,.,TRBJ2-3,CASSLLGAREDTQYF,TGTGCCAGCAGTTTACTGGGGGCCAGGGAAGATACGCAGTATTTT
TRBV2,.,few,TRBJ1-4,CASSDPVGWRKKLFF,TGTGCCAGCAGTGATCCGGTGGGGTGGCGGAAAAAACTGTTTTTT
TRBV28,.,.,TRBJ2-7,CASSLGGRSYEQYF,TGTGCCAGCAGTTTGGGGGGGCGGTCCTACGAGCAGTACTTC
TRBV7-3,TRBD1,.,TRBJ2-5,CASSLTGGKTQYF,TGTGCCAGCAGCTTGACAGGGGGCAAGACCCAGTACTTC
TRBV5-4,.,.,TRBJ2-6,CASSLLRTGANVLTF,TGTGCCAGCAGCTTGCTGAGGACCGGGGCCAACGTCCTGACTTTC
TRBV2,.,.,TRBJ1-2,CASSLRESYGYTF,TGTGCCAGCAGTCTCAGGGAAAGCTATGGCTACACCTTC
TRBV9,.,.,TRBJ1-1,CASSGKGRGSNTEAFF,TGTGCCAGCAGCGGGAAGGGAAGGGGTTCGAACACTGAAGCTTTCTTT
TRBV6-5,.,.,TRBJ1-1,CASSYEGGPNTEAFF,TGTGCCAGCAGTTACGAGGGCGGCCCGAACACTGAAGCTTTCTTT
TRBV6-5,.,.,TRBJ1-6,CASSYSGIQYNSPLHF,TGTGCCAGCAGTTACTCGGGCATCCAGTATAATTCACCCCTCCACTTT
TRBV5-6,.,once,TRBJ2-3,CASSLGGSSTDTQYF,TGTGCCAGCAGCTTGGGGGGGTCTAGCACAGATACGCAGTATTTT
TRBV24-1,TRBD2,.,TRBJ2-1,CATSDLNLAGGNEQFF,TGTGCCACCAGTGATTTGAACCTAGCGGGTGGTAATGAGCAGTTCTTC
TRBV27,TRBD1,.,TRBJ1-1,CASRSDRGTEAFF,TGTGCCAGCAGATCGGACAGGGGGACTGAAGCTTTCTTT
TRBV7-2,.,.,TRBJ1-3,CASSLGIQGSGNTIYF,TGTGCCAGCAGCTTAGGGATACAGGGCTCTGGAAACACCATATATTTT
TRBV5-1,TRBD1,.,TRBJ2-7,CASSSPGQASEQYF,TGCGCCAGCAGCTCTCCGGGACAGGCTAGCGAGCAGTACTTC
TRBV18,TRBD1,.,TRBJ1-2,CASSPPRTGGFGYTF,TGTGCCAGCTCACCACCGAGGACAGGGGGATTTGGCTACACCTTC
TRBV7-3,.,.,TRBJ2-5,CASSPGVIETQYF,TGTGCCAGCAGTCCAGGGGTTATCGAGACCCAGTACTTC
TRBV5-6,.,few,TRBJ1-4,CASSSTVTPNEKLFF,TGTGCCAGCAGCTCAACCGTAACACCTAATGAAAAACTGTTTTTT
TRBV18,TRBD1,.,TRBJ1-4,CASSPGTGNEKLFF,TGTGCCAGCTCACCCGGGACAGGGAATGAAAAACTGTTTTTT
TRBV10-3,TRBD2,once,TRBJ2-3,CAISAGLADPTDTQYF,TGTGCCATCAGTGCGGGACTAGCGGATCCCACAGATACGCAGTATTTT
TRBV27,.,.,TRBJ1-6,CASSLLGVGGNSPLHF,TGTGCCAGCAGTTTATTGGGGGTCGGTGGGAATTCACCCCTCCACTTT
TRBV6-4,TRBD1,.,TRBJ1-1,CASSDTNRGTEAFF,TGTGCCAGCAGTGACACAAACAGGGGGACTGAAGCTTTCTTT
TRBV7-6,.,.,TRBJ1-3,CASSLASGVSSGNTIYF,TGTGCCAGCAGCTTAGCTTCCGGAGTAAGCTCTGGAAACACCATATATTTT
TRBV4-2,.,.,TRBJ1-1,CASSQGGGGIDTEAFF,TGTGCCAGCAGCCAAGGAGGAGGGGGGATTGACACTGAAGCTTTCTTT
TRBV30,TRBD1,once,TRBJ2-4,CAWSVTGNIQYF,TGTGCCTGGAGTGTGACAGGGAACATTCAGTACTTC
TRBV5-8,.,.,TRBJ1-6,CASSLDRKSSYNSPLHF,TGTGCCAGCAGCTTGGACAGGAAAAGCTCCTATAATTCACCCCTCCACTTT
TRBV6-1,TRBD2,.,TRBJ2-5,CASSARGGRETQYF,TGTGCCAGCAGTGCTCGGGGGGGGCGAGAGACCCAGTACTTC
TRBV7-8,.,few,TRBJ2-1,CASSLNGLVVNEQFF,TGTGCCAGCAGCTTAAATGGTCTAGTTGTCAATGAGCAGTTCTTC
TRBV4-3,.,.,TRBJ1-2,CASSQEILGTYGYTF,TGCGCCAGCAGCCAAGAAATACTGGGAACCTATGGCTACACCTTC
TRBV5-4,.,.,TRBJ1-3,CASSRRQGNTIYF,TGTGCCAGCAGCCGTCGACAGGGAAACACCATATATTTT
TRBV27,.,.,TRBJ1-6,CASSYMSGSYNSPLHF,TGTGCCAGCAGTTACATGTCGGGCAGCTATAATTCACCCCTCCACTTT
TRBV6-5,TRBD1,.,TRBJ1-3,CASSYLQGGNTIYF,TGTGCCAGCAGTTACCTACAGGGGGGAAACACCATATATTTT
TRBV5-1,TRBD1,few,TRBJ1-1,CASSFMQGATEAFF,TGCGCCAGCAGCTTTATGCAGGGGGCTACTGAAGCTTTCTTT
TRBV29-1,.,.,TRBJ2-5,CSVGEARETQYF,TGCAGCGTTGGGGAAGCCAGGGAGACCCAGTACTTC
TRBV6-6,.,.,TRBJ2-6,CASSHRAVGSTSGANVLTF,TGTGCCAGCAGTCACCGGGCTGTAGGCTCCACCTCTGGGGCCAACGTCCTGACTTTC